The 32 T cell receptor beta chains below all came from one sample that was sequenced in a study of spatial heterogeneity in lung cancer. The sample's time point: blood at routine non-recurrence follow-up after resection. Tumor, nontumor lung or frozen PBMC supplied whole RNA that was sequenced unsorted. A single record per CDR3 protein comes from TCRdb applying MiXCR to the 5' RACE reads. Among some 120,000 distinct CDR3 sequences listed, more than 9% were seen once. This material consisted of PBMCs, taken at follow-up. Source of these receptors: a male donor with early-stage non-small cell lung cancer.

This clonotype was seen more than once but under ten times. This chain connects TRBV6-5 to TRBJ1-3; weak D call: TRBD1 (5 bases). Germline CDR1 reads MNHEY; CDR2 reads SVGAGI. With 7 bases removed from V and 2 bases from J, the gap between germline ends came to 15 bases. The CDR3 length is 15 residues. CDR3 bases: TGTGCCAGCACCCCAAGGTTGGGGGCTGGAAACACCATATATTTT. This gives the protein CASTPRLGAGNTIYF.

This clonotype came up many times. V gene TRBV29-1 combines with J gene TRBJ1-2; 7 nucleotides align to TRBD1. Losses at the gene ends were 4 bases for V and 6 bases for J; bases not matched to a gene: 5. Germline V CDR1 and CDR2: SQVTM, ANQGSEA. The CDR3 is 12 residues long. CDR3 loop: CSVAAGGNGYTF. The DNA of the CDR3 is TGCAGCGTTGCCGCAGGGGGGAATGGCTACACCTTC.

This clonotype was counted a few times. The chain has TRBV5-1 and TRBJ2-3; D might be TRBD1 (5 bases). The CDR3 totals 15 residues. Germline V gene sequence: CDR1 SGHRS, CDR2 YFSETQ. Trimming removed 0 bases at V and 9 bases at J, with 17 bases between. CDR3 in DNA: TGCGCCAGCAGCTTGGACGGACATGTGAGTGGAACGCAGTATTTT. Its protein product is CASSLDGHVSGTQYF.

V gene TRBV5-1 combines with J gene TRBJ2-7; 10 positions match TRBD2. Germline lookup yields CDR1 SGHRS and CDR2 YFSETQ. The CDR3 covers 15 residues. Trimming removed 2 bases from V and 7 bases from J; junction bases left unmatched: 9. In DNA form, the CDR3 reads TGCGCCAGCAGCTTAACTAGCGGGGACCCGCGGGAGCAGTACTTC. This sequence encodes CASSLTSGDPREQYF.

This clonotype was counted ten times or more. This chain links TRBV12-3 or TRBV12-4 with TRBJ1-5; 9 bases agree with TRBD1. The CDR3 runs 14 residues. The V and J ends lost 4 bases and 4 bases, in that order; junction bases with no gene match: 2. The CDR3 DNA follows: TGTGCCAGCAGTTCCGGACAGGGGAATCAGCCCCAGCATTTT. Amino acids: CASSSGQGNQPQHF.

This clonotype was picked up a small number of times. This sequence joins TRBV7-2 and TRBJ1-6; D is ambiguous. V lost 2 bases to trimming and J lost 2 bases, with 1 base between them. The CDR3 loop spans 13 amino acids. The germline gives CDR1 SGHTA, CDR2 FQGNSA. The CDR3 nucleotides read TGTGCCAGCAGCTTACCCTATAATTCACCCCTCCACTTT. Translated, it gives CASSLPYNSPLHF. The entire variable domain, with the rest obtained from reference TRBV7-2 and TRBJ1-6, is as follows: GAGVSQSPSNKVTEKGKDVELRCDPISGHTALYWYRQSLGQGLEFLIYFQGNSAPDKSGLPSDRFSAERTGGSVSTLTIQRTQQEDSAVYLCASSLPYNSPLHFGNGTRLTVT.

The V call is TRBV20-1, the J call TRBJ2-3; TRBD2 matches 11 bases. The CDR3 runs to 14 residues. Unmatched junction bases numbered 4, after V lost 6 bases and J lost 2 bases. The V gene's germline CDR1 is DFQATT and CDR2 SNEGSKA (reference sequence). CDR3 DNA: TGCAGTGCGGTACTAGCGGGGGCCACAGATACGCAGTATTTT. Its translation: CSAVLAGATDTQYF.

This clonotype has at least ten counts. This chain connects TRBV19 to TRBJ2-2; 7 bases are shared with TRBD2. CDR3 length equals 15 residues. Germline V lookup: CDR1 LNHDA, CDR2 SQIVND (reference sequence). Trimming cost V 3 bases and J 5 bases; bases outside gene matches: 6. This CDR3 reads CASSILTSRTGELFF. CDR3 sequence (DNA): TGTGCCAGTAGTATTCTGACTAGCAGGACCGGGGAGCTGTTTTTT.

Ten or more counts support this clonotype. The CDR3 protein is CAINQGQSQNTIYF. The CDR3, as DNA: TGTGCCATCAATCAGGGACAGAGCCAAAACACCATATATTTT. The V and J genes are TRBV10-3 and TRBJ1-3, with TRBD1 identical over 7 bases. Per the germline V gene, CDR1 is ENHRY and CDR2 is SYGVKD. CDR3 size: 14 residues. Trimming took 7 bases from V and 6 from J; bases not matched to a gene: 9.

The table lists this clonotype with many counts. The J gene is TRBJ1-2, the V gene TRBV29-1, with unresolved D. This CDR3 is 12 amino acids long. Germline V gene data show CDR1 as SQVTM and CDR2 as ANQGSEA. The germline V and J ends were trimmed by 4 bases and 4 bases, with 10 bases remaining between them. CDR3 nucleotide sequence: TGCAGCGTTGCCCCCAGGCCCTATGGCTACACCTTC. Translating it yields CSVAPRPYGYTF.

This clonotype has only a few counts. The chain employs TRBV5-1 and TRBJ1-1; 8 positions agree with TRBD1. Germline assignment: CDR1 SGHRS and CDR2 YFSETQ. This CDR3 is 14 amino acids long. The ends lost 4 bases at V and 5 bases at J; junction bases unmatched: 7. The DNA of the CDR3 is TGCGCCAGCAGCCTGCGACAGGGGCCGACTGAAGCTTTCTTT. It codes for CASSLRQGPTEAFF. The full variable domain, completed using reference TRBV5-1 and TRBJ1-1, is KAGVTQTPRYLIKTRGQQVTLSCSPISGHRSVSWYQQTPGQGLQFLFEYFSETQRNKGNFPGRFSGRQFSNSRSEMNVSTLELGDSALYLCASSLRQGPTEAFFGQGTRLTVV.

This clonotype was counted between two and nine times. The V call is TRBV11-2, the J call TRBJ2-7; D is tentatively TRBD1 or TRBD2 (5 bases each). The ends were cut back, 5 bases at V and 2 bases at J, with 16 bases in the middle. This CDR3 has 15 residues. Germline CDR1 SGHAT, CDR2 FQNNGV. CDR3 nucleotide sequence: TGTGCCAGCAGCAGATCCGGGACGGTCACCTACGAGCAGTACTTC. Protein sequence: CASSRSGTVTYEQYF.

This clonotype has ten or more counts. The chain combines TRBV7-9 with TRBJ1-2, with D unresolved. There are 14 residues in the CDR3. The germline V gene encodes CDR1 SEHNR and CDR2 FQNEAQ (reference sequence). The germline V and J ends were trimmed by 4 bases and 3 bases, with 12 bases remaining between them. DNA of the CDR3: TGTGCCAGCAGCTCCCACGTAGGATACTATGGCTACACCTTC. Amino acid sequence: CASSSHVGYYGYTF.

J is TRBJ2-4 and V is TRBV25-1, with a weak D call TRBD2 (5 bases). The V gene's germline CDR1 is MGHDK and CDR2 SYGVNS. CDR3 length equals 15 residues. V lost 4 bases and J lost 0, with 10 bases in between. In nucleotides, the CDR3 is TGTGCCAGCAGTGTAAGAGGGCTAGCCAAAAACATTCAGTACTTC. This codes for CASSVRGLAKNIQYF.

This clonotype appeared a few times. V is TRBV20-1 and J is TRBJ1-1; D is unclear. The CDR3 sequence is 13 residues long. Germline assignment: CDR1 DFQATT and CDR2 SNEGSKA (reference sequence). V was clipped by 6 bases and J by 10 bases, with 21 bases between them. The CDR3 region has the DNA TGCAGTGCGGCCCTCTTGGTGCATTCGGGAGCTTTCTTT. Protein product: CSAALLVHSGAFF.

The genes are TRBV5-1 and TRBJ1-2; a possible D gene is TRBD1 (5 bases). CDR3 size: 17 residues. V was shortened by 0 bases and J by 5 bases, with 20 bases between the two germline ends. CDR1 and CDR2 from the germline V gene are SGHRS and YFSETQ. CDR3 DNA sequence: TGCGCCAGCAGCTTGGCCTTCGCCGGCAGGGAGTTTTATGGCTACACCTTC. Translation: CASSLAFAGREFYGYTF.

The CDR3 is CASSLNRPGLAGDTQYF. In DNA, the CDR3 is TGTGCCAGCAGTTTAAATAGACCGGGACTAGCAGGCGATACGCAGTATTTT. The chain links TRBV12-3 or TRBV12-4 to TRBJ2-3; 9 bases align to TRBD2. V gave up 2 bases and J gave up 6 bases; unmatched junction bases: 12. The CDR3 runs 17 residues.

This chain links TRBV5-6 with TRBJ2-7, with D uncertain. The V and J ends lost 5 bases and 1 base respectively, with 19 bases between them. Germline V gene data show CDR1 as SGHDT and CDR2 as YYEEEE. The CDR3 has 16 residues. CDR3 in amino acids: CASSPAPDRVSYEQYF. The CDR3 DNA reads TGTGCCAGCAGTCCCGCCCCGGATCGGGTATCCTACGAGCAGTACTTC.

This chain joins TRBV6-6 and TRBJ2-1, with 11 positions matching TRBD2. Trimming at V came to 6 bases and at J to 12 bases, leaving 4 bases not matched to a gene. The CDR3 has 12 amino acids. In germline, CDR1 is MNHNY, CDR2 SVGAGI (reference sequence). The CDR3 bases are TGTGCCAGCAGATCGGGACTAGCGGTGCAGTTCTTC. This translates into CASRSGLAVQFF.

The table lists this clonotype with many counts. The chain has TRBV5-1 and TRBJ1-1; the D is unclear. Germline loops: CDR1 SGHRS, CDR2 YFSETQ. The CDR3 length is 15 residues. Trimming cost V 4 bases and J 4 bases, with 17 bases left between them. DNA for the CDR3: TGCGCCAGCAGCCCCTCCGAGGGATATGGCACTGAAGCTTTCTTT. Residues: CASSPSEGYGTEAFF.

This clonotype was detected a few times. The chain is built from TRBV6-1 and TRBJ1-6; the D is unclear. CDR1 MNHNS and CDR2 SASEGT come from the germline V gene. Trimming took off 6 bases at V and 7 bases at J, with 10 bases between the two ends. There are 13 residues in the CDR3. The CDR3 reads CASRGPPNSPLHF. The CDR3 DNA reads TGTGCCAGCAGGGGCCCTCCAAATTCACCCCTCCACTTT.

Many counts were recorded for this clonotype. The J gene is TRBJ1-1, the V gene TRBV18; 8 bases are shared with TRBD1. This CDR3 is 13 amino acids long. After removal of 1 base from V and 7 bases from J, the junction contained 2 bases not matched to a gene. The germline CDR1 and CDR2 sequences are KGHSH and LQKENI. The DNA for the CDR3 is TGTGCCAGCTCACCACGTACAGGGGGTGAAGCTTTCTTT. Protein product: CASSPRTGGEAFF.

This clonotype was detected only a few times. The chain combines TRBV4-1 with TRBJ1-6; 8 bases fit TRBD1. Germline CDR1 is MGHRA and CDR2 is YSYEKL. The CDR3 spans 16 residues. V dropped 0 bases and J dropped 4; count of bases not matched to a gene: 2. CDR3 amino acids: CASSQDRQGYNSPLHF. Here the CDR3 DNA reads TGCGCCAGCAGCCAAGATAGACAGGGGTATAATTCACCCCTCCACTTT.

This clonotype was counted at least ten times. This chain joins TRBV6-2 or TRBV6-3 and TRBJ2-3; TRBD1 or TRBD2 may be the D gene (5 bases each). Trimming stripped 5 bases from V and 4 bases from J, with 16 bases between. This CDR3 has 15 residues. CDR1 is MNHEY and CDR2 is SVGEGT in the germline V gene. The CDR3 loop reads CASSEGTGGADTQYF. CDR3 bases: TGTGCCAGCAGTGAGGGAACAGGAGGCGCAGATACGCAGTATTTT.

This clonotype occurred many times. J is TRBJ2-7 and V is TRBV4-1; TRBD1 agrees at 8 bases. Germline V gene data show CDR1 as MGHRA and CDR2 as YSYEKL. J gave up 3 bases and V 0 bases, and 7 bases lay outside the gene matches. This CDR3 contains 16 residues. CDR3 sequence (DNA): TGCGCCAGCAGCCAAGAAGGCGGACAGGGTCTCTACGAGCAGTACTTC. This gives the protein CASSQEGGQGLYEQYF.

The V call is TRBV24-1, the J call TRBJ1-4, with D maybe TRBD1 (6 bases). CDR1 is KGHDR and CDR2 is SFDVKD in the germline V gene. Trimming took off 1 base at V and 6 bases at J, with 11 bases between the two ends. This CDR3 region has 15 residues. The CDR3 DNA is TGTGCCACCAGTGATTTCAGGGGCTGGGATGAAAAACTGTTTTTT. This gives the protein CATSDFRGWDEKLFF.

This clonotype was picked up many times. The chain recombines TRBV4-3 with TRBJ2-2; TRBD1 might be the D (5 bases). The CDR3 is made up of 15 amino acids. V gave up 2 bases and J gave up 5 bases, with 12 bases separating them. CDR1 is LGHNA, CDR2 YSLEER, per germline. The CDR3 sequence: CASSQKGRWTGELFF. In DNA, the CDR3 is TGCGCCAGCAGCCAAAAGGGGCGGTGGACCGGGGAGCTGTTTTTT.

This clonotype has a handful of counts. CDR3 DNA sequence: TGTGCCAGCAGCTTCGGTGACAGGACTAATTCACCCCTCCACTTT. It specifies CASSFGDRTNSPLHF. The chain is built from TRBV7-9 and TRBJ1-6; the D gene is possibly TRBD1 (6 bases). The CDR3 is 15 amino acids. Germline assignment: CDR1 SEHNR and CDR2 FQNEAQ (reference sequence). Trimming removed 3 bases at V and 6 bases at J, with 12 bases between.

This clonotype was seen many times. The rearrangement links TRBV5-6 to TRBJ2-3; D not resolved. The CDR3 sequence is 14 residues long. Germline assignment: CDR1 SGHDT and CDR2 YYEEEE. Trimming removed 2 bases at V and 4 bases at J, with 11 bases between. In DNA, the CDR3 is TGTGCCAGCAGCTTTTTTTCTTCGGCAGATACGCAGTATTTT. Its translation: CASSFFSSADTQYF.

The chain is built from TRBV9 and TRBJ1-1; the D is unclear. Trimming removed 0 bases at V and 4 bases at J, with 10 bases between. In germline, CDR1 is SGDLS, CDR2 YYNGEE. The CDR3 is 14 amino acids. CDR3 in amino acids: CASSVGGYGTEAFF. CDR3 nucleotide sequence: TGTGCCAGCAGCGTAGGAGGTTATGGCACTGAAGCTTTCTTT.

This clonotype was seen many times. The CDR3 reads CASSPRTSGSQETQYF. DNA of the CDR3: TGTGCCAGCAGCCCCAGGACTAGCGGGAGCCAAGAGACCCAGTACTTC. This chain joins TRBV11-2 and TRBJ2-5, with 13 nucleotides matching TRBD2. The CDR3 runs to 16 residues. Germline CDR1 reads SGHAT; CDR2 reads FQNNGV. With V trimmed by 5 bases and J by 1 base, 4 bases remained unmatched.

V is TRBV27 and J is TRBJ2-1, with 7 bases that match TRBD1. This CDR3 has 16 residues. V shed 5 bases and J 6 bases; nucleotides not matched to a gene: 13. The germline V gene has CDR1 MNHEY and CDR2 SMNVEV (reference sequence). The DNA for the CDR3 is TGTGCCAGCAGTCCCCCCGGGACAGCTATTTCCAATGAGCAGTTCTTC. Translating gives CASSPPGTAISNEQFF.